This T cell receptor beta chain comes out of a study of breast tumors, draining lymph nodes, adjacent tissues. Germline V lookup: CDR1 SGHTA, CDR2 FQGTGA. CDR3 length: 15 residues. V was clipped by 5 bases and J by 6 bases, with 16 bases between them. This clonotype has a count of ten or more. Using its own MiXCR run on the multiplex PCR reads, TCRdb lists one record per CDR3 protein. The sample lists around 66,000 distinct CDR3 sequences, less than 50% occurring once. This sequence joins TRBV7-3 and TRBJ2-2; tentative D call: TRBD1 (6 bases). The source of this sequence is a female donor with breast cancer. Some clones in this sample may be carry-over from other donors' samples. Sequencing used breast tumor tissue. The DNA of the CDR3 is TGTGCCAGCAGCCCCCAGGGGTTCTTGGCCGGGGAGCTGTTTTTT. It codes for CASSPQGFLAGELFF.